One sample yielded the 17 T cell receptor beta chains listed below, sequenced in a study of human thymus T cells (dated by TCRdb to about 2020). The library was generated by the immunoSEQ multiplex PCR assay. What TCRdb holds here is the immuneACCESS table cut down to in-frame rearrangements. Part of the clones is not present; checked against another copy, under half of the missing clones reflect an unresolved V gene, and the others are unexplained. This sample lists over 35,000 clones; 94% were detected once. The ten largest make up about 0.13% of the sample. Sequences were obtained from blood. These receptors were obtained from a boy younger than two with a congenital heart defect but otherwise immunologically healthy.

This chain links TRBV27 with TRBJ1-2; D unclear. The CDR3 consists of 14 residues. V lost 7 bases, J lost 5 bases, and 17 bases lay in between. Germline V gene lookup returns CDR1 MNHEY and CDR2 SMNVEV (reference sequence). CDR3: CASKRQFAHYGYTF. The CDR3 DNA follows: TGTGCCAGCAAAAGGCAGTTCGCTCATTATGGCTACACCTTC.

The chain couples TRBV27 to TRBJ2-1; 12 positions match TRBD2. With V trimmed by 7 bases and J by 9 bases, 13 bases remained unmatched. This CDR3 region has 16 residues. Germline CDR1 is MNHEY and CDR2 is SMNVEV (reference sequence). Here the CDR3 reads CASNLLAGGLIGEQFF. CDR3 bases: TGTGCCAGCAATCTCCTAGCGGGGGGGCTTATTGGTGAGCAGTTCTTC.

This rearrangement joins TRBV19 to TRBJ1-1; TRBD1 is a possible D gene (5 bases). The V end lost 7 bases, the J end lost 3 bases, and 12 bases lay between the germline ends. CDR3 length: 13 residues. Germline V CDR1 and CDR2: LNHDA, SQIVND (reference sequence). CDR3 loop: CASTLGVDTEAFF. The CDR3 DNA is TGTGCCAGTACCCTAGGGGTGGACACTGAAGCTTTCTTT.

The chain employs TRBV7-3 and TRBJ2-3; D is unclear. V shed 7 bases and J shed 0 bases, with 8 bases lying between them. This CDR3 contains 13 residues. The germline gives CDR1 SGHTA, CDR2 FQGTGA. CDR3 protein: CASTRTSTDTQYF. The CDR3, as DNA: TGTGCCAGCACGAGAACCAGCACAGATACGCAGTATTTT.

CDR3 sequence: CASSLVSSGGDEQFF. For the CDR3, the DNA is TGTGCCAGCAGCTTGGTGTCTAGCGGGGGGGATGAGCAGTTCTTC. The chain is built from TRBV5-4 and TRBJ2-1, with 12 bases aligning to TRBD2. CDR1 and CDR2 from the germline V gene are SGHNT and YYREEE (reference sequence). Trimming removed 0 bases from V and 8 bases from J; junction bases left unmatched: 3. There are 15 residues in the CDR3.

V is TRBV6-1 and J is TRBJ2-7; D is possibly TRBD1 (6 bases). Germline CDR1 MNHNS, CDR2 SASEGT. The V end was cut by 6 bases, the J end by 5 bases, with 17 bases between. There are 14 residues in the CDR3. The CDR3 sequence is CASRVRGSINEQYF. In DNA form, the CDR3 reads TGTGCCAGCAGGGTCAGGGGATCTATAAACGAGCAGTACTTC.

The chain employs TRBV6-1 and TRBJ2-1; D unresolved. From germline, CDR1 is MNHNS and CDR2 SASEGT. Between the trimmed V and J ends, which lost 7 bases and 8 bases, there was a span of 9 bases. CDR3 length equals 11 residues. The CDR3 sequence is CASTVGHEQFF. The CDR3 DNA follows: TGTGCCAGCACGGTGGGCCATGAGCAGTTCTTC.

The CDR3 sequence is CSARKLEKLFF. CDR3 nucleotides: TGCAGTGCTAGAAAGCTAGAAAAACTGTTTTTT. The rearrangement uses TRBV20-1 and TRBJ1-4; no clear D gene. Germline V lookup: CDR1 DFQATT, CDR2 SNEGSKA (reference sequence). The CDR3 is made up of 11 amino acids. Trimming took 2 bases from V and 8 from J, leaving 6 bases between them.

The rearrangement links TRBV15 to TRBJ2-3; D remains unclear. Germline assignment: CDR1 LNHNV and CDR2 YYDKDF (reference sequence). Deletions cut 5 bases from V and 6 bases from J, with 12 bases between. This CDR3 is 13 amino acids long. The CDR3 loop is CATSPRLVDTQYF. The CDR3 DNA sequence: TGTGCCACCAGCCCTCGCCTCGTGGATACGCAGTATTTT.

CDR3 DNA sequence: TGTGCCAGCAGCCTCGAGCGGGACAGAAGGTCCTACGAGCAGTACTTC. Translating it yields CASSLERDRRSYEQYF. The chain uses TRBV21-1 and TRBJ2-7. TRBV21-1 corresponds to a pseudogene. The CDR3 totals 16 residues.

This chain joins TRBV27 and TRBJ2-7; the match to TRBD2 covers 7 bases. Germline V gene data show CDR1 as MNHEY and CDR2 as SMNVEV (reference sequence). The CDR3 totals 16 residues. J gave up 0 bases and V 5 bases, and 10 bases lay outside the gene matches. DNA for the CDR3: TGTGCCAGCAGTCCCCTCCTCGGGGGGAGCTCCTACGAGCAGTACTTC. Amino acid sequence: CASSPLLGGSSYEQYF.

The chain links TRBV19 to TRBJ1-5; D is possibly TRBD1 (6 bases). CDR1 and CDR2 from the germline V gene are LNHDA and SQIVND (reference sequence). The V gene lost 8 bases and the J gene lost 7 bases, with 12 bases spanning the gap. This CDR3 is built from 12 residues. The CDR3 nucleotides are TGTGCCAGTCATGGGGGCGGACAGCCCCAGCATTTT. The encoded protein is CASHGGGQPQHF.

This clone was recorded once. This chain uses TRBV11-3 with TRBJ2-3; 12 bases fit TRBD2. CDR1 and CDR2 (germline): SGHNT, YENEEA. J was trimmed by 1 base and V by 1 base; bases with no gene match: 0. The CDR3 consists of 16 residues. CDR3 DNA sequence: TGTGCCAGCAGCTTAGGGACTAGCGGGGGCACAGATACGCAGTATTTT. This gives the protein CASSLGTSGGTDTQYF.

This sequence joins TRBV28 and TRBJ1-3, with D uncertain. The germline V gene has CDR1 MDHEN and CDR2 SYDVKM. The CDR3 totals 13 residues. V was pared by 1 base and J by 0 bases, with 1 base between. The CDR3 reads CASSLYSGNTIYF. The CDR3 nucleotides read TGTGCCAGCAGTTTATACTCTGGAAACACCATATATTTT.

The V and J genes are TRBV6-6 and TRBJ2-3; 7 positions match TRBD1. Germline CDR1 is MNHNY and CDR2 is SVGAGI (reference sequence). The ends lost 5 bases at V and 2 bases at J; junction bases unmatched: 7. This CDR3 comprises 15 residues. The CDR3 region is CASSGRGQVTDTQYF. The CDR3 nucleotides are TGTGCCAGCAGTGGTCGTGGACAGGTCACAGATACGCAGTATTTT.

This chain joins TRBV4-3 and TRBJ2-3, with a possible D match to TRBD2 (5 bases). The CDR3 sequence is 14 residues long. Trimming took 1 base from V and 3 from J, leaving 8 bases between them. Germline values: CDR1 LGHNA, CDR2 YSLEER. CDR3 coding DNA: TGCGCCAGCAGCCAAGCACTAGGTACAGATACGCAGTATTTT. Translation gives CASSQALGTDTQYF.

V gene TRBV19 combines with J gene TRBJ2-1, with D possibly being TRBD1 (6 bases). Trimming removed 2 bases at V and 7 bases at J, with 9 bases between. Germline assignment: CDR1 LNHDA and CDR2 SQIVND (reference sequence). This CDR3 spans 13 amino acids. The CDR3 here is CASSIRQGNEQFF. For the CDR3, the DNA is TGTGCCAGTAGTATACGCCAGGGGAATGAGCAGTTCTTC.